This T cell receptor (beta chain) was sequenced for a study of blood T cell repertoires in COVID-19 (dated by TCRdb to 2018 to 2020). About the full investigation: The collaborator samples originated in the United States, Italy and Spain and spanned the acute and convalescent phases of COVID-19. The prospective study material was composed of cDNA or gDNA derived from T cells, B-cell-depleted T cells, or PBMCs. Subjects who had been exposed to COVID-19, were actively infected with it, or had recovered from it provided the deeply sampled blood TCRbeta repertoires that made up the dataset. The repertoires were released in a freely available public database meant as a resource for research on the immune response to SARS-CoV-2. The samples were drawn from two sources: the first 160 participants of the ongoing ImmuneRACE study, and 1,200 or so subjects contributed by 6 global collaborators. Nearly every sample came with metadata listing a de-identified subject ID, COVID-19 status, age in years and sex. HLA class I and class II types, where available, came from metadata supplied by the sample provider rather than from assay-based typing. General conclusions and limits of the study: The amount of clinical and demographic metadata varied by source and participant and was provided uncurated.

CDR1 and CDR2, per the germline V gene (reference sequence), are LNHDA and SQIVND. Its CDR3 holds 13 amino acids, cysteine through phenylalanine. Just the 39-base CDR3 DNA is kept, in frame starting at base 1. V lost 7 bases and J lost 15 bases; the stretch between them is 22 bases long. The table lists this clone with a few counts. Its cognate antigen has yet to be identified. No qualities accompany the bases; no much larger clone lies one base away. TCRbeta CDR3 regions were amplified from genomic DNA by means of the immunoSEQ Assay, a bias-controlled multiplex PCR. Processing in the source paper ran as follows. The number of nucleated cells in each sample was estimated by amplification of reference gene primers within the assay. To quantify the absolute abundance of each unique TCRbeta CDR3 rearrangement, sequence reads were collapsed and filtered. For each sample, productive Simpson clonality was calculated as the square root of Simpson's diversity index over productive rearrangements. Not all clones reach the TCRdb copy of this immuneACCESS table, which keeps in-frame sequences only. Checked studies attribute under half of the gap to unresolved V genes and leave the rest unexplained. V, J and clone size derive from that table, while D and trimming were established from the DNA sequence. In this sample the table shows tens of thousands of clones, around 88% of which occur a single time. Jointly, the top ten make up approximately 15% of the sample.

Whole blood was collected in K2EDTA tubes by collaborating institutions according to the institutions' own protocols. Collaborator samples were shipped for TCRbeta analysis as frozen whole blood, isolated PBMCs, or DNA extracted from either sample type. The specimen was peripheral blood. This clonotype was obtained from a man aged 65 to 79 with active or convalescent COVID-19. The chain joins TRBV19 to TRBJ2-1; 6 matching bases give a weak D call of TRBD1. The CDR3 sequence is CASNPQTGSRVFF. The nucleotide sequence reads TGTGCCAGTAACCCCCAGACAGGTAGCCGGGTGTTCTTC.